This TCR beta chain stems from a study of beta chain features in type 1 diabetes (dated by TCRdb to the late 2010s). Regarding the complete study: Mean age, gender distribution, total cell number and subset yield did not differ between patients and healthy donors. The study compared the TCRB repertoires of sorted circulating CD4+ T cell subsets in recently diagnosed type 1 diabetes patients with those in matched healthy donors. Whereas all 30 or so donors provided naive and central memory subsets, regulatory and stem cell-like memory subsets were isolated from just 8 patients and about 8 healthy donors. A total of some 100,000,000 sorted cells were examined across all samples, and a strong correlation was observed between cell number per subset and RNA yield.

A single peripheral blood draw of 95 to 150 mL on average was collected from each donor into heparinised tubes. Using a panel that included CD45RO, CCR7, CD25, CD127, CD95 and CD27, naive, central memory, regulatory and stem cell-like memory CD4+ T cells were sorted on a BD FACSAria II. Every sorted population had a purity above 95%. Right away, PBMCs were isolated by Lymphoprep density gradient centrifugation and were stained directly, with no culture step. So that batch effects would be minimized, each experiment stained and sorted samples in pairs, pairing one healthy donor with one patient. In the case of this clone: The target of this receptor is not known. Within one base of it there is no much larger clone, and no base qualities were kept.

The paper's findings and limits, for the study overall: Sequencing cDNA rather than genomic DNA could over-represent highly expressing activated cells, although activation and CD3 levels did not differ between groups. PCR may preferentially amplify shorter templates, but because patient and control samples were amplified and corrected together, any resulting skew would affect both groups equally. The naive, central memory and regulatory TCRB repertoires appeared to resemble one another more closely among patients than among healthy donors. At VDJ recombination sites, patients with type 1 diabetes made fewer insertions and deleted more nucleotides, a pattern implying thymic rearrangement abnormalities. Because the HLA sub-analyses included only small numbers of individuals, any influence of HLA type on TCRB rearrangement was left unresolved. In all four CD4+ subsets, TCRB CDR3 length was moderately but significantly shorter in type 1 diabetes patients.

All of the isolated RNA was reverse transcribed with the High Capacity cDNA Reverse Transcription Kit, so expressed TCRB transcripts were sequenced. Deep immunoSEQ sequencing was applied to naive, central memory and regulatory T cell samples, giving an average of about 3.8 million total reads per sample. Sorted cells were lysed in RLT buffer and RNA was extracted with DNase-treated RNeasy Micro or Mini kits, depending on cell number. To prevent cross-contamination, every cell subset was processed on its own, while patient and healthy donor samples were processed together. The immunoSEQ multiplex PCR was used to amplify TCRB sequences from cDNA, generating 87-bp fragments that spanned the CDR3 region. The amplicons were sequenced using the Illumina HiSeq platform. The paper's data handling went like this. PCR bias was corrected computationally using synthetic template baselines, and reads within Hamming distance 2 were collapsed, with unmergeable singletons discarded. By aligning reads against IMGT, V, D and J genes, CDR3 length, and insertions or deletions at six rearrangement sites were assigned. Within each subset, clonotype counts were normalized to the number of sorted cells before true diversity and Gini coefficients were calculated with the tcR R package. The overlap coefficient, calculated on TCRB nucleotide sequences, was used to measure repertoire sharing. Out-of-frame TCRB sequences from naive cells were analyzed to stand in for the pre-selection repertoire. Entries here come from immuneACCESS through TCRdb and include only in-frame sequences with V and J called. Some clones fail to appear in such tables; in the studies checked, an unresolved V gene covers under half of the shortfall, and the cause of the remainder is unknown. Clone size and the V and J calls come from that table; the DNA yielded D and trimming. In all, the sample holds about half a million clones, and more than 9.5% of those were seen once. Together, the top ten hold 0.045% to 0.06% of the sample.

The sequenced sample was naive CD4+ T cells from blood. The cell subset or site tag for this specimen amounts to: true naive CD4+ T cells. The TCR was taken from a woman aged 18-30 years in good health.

The nucleotides read TGCGCCAGCAGCTCGACAGGGCGATCGAACACCGGGGAGCTGTTTTTT. It specifies CASSSTGRSNTGELFF. The chain was built from TRBV4-1 and TRBJ2-2; TRBD1 matches 7 bases in the middle. The CDR3, cysteine through phenylalanine, is 16 amino acids long. Only CDR3 DNA remains: 48 bases, in frame from the first base. V and J are trimmed by 5 bases and 0 bases, and the gene matches miss 6 bases of the junction. CDR1 is given as MGHRA and CDR2 as YSYEKL, both from the germline V gene.